The following is a T cell receptor beta chain sequence with its context. Trimming pared 2 bases from V and 4 bases from J, leaving 14 bases between. CDR1 SGHTA and CDR2 FQGNSA come from the germline V gene. The CDR3 is 16 residues long. Researchers took RNA transcripts and amplified TCR beta CDR3 regions from them. Second-round multiplex PCR came after first-round RT-PCR with HTBI primers. One entry per CDR3 protein, called by TCRdb with MiXCR from the multiplex PCR reads. The sample shows approximately 640,000 distinct CDR3 sequences, more than 40% of them seen only once. A roughly 9.7 ml volume of fresh peripheral blood provided the PBMCs. The record originates from a study of Graves' ophthalmopathy and Graves' hyperthyroidism.

The receptor comes from an adult man with Graves' ophthalmopathy. The sequencing sample was made of peripheral blood. The chain carries TRBV7-2 and TRBJ2-2; tentatively, D is TRBD2 (6 bases). The DNA for the CDR3 is TGTGCCAGCAGCTTAAGGAGGGTAGATCCCACCGGGGAGCTGTTTTTT. It translates to CASSLRRVDPTGELFF.